Below, 32 T cell receptor beta chains from the same sample are listed, as sequenced in a study of blood T cell repertoires in COVID-19. Some clones are missing from TCRdb's copy, which holds only in-frame ones; the method was immunoSEQ multiplex PCR. In the table there are fewer than 300,000 clones, 88% of which are singletons. Sequenced sample: peripheral blood. The receptors derive from a woman aged 35 to 49 who had recovered from COVID-19.

This chain joins TRBV6-2 or TRBV6-3 and TRBJ2-3, with TRBD2 as a possible D gene (5 bases). Germline V gene sequence: CDR1 MNHEY, CDR2 SVGEGT. The germline V and J ends were trimmed by 5 bases and 0 bases, with 18 bases remaining between them. The CDR3 consists of 17 residues. CDR3 residues: CASSTRRWETSTDTQYF. The CDR3 DNA sequence: TGTGCCAGCAGTACCCGCCGGTGGGAGACTAGCACAGATACGCAGTATTTT.

The chain couples TRBV2 to TRBJ1-5; D perhaps matches TRBD1 (5 bases). The CDR3 covers 15 residues. Germline CDR1 SNHLY, CDR2 FYNNEI. V was trimmed by 5 bases and J by 5 bases, leaving 16 bases between them. CDR3 loop: CASSRGLQGYQPQHF. CDR3 bases: TGTGCCAGCAGTAGGGGTCTTCAGGGCTATCAGCCCCAGCATTTT.

This sequence joins TRBV25-1 and TRBJ1-2; D is possibly TRBD1 (6 bases). The length of the CDR3 is 15 residues. Per germline, CDR1 MGHDK and CDR2 SYGVNS. The V end lost 4 bases, the J end lost 2 bases, and 14 bases lay between the germline ends. The CDR3 nucleotides read TGTGCCAGCAGTGCCCAGACAGGAGCCAACTATGGCTACACCTTC. Protein product: CASSAQTGANYGYTF.

The chain is built from TRBV6-6 and TRBJ2-5; 11 positions match TRBD2. Per the germline V gene, CDR1 is MNHNY and CDR2 is SVGAGI (reference sequence). The CDR3 consists of 16 residues. J was trimmed by 5 bases and V by 5 bases; bases with no gene match: 10. This CDR3 is CASSPRVAGGGETQYF. As DNA, the CDR3 is TGTGCCAGCAGTCCCCGGGTAGCGGGAGGGGGTGAGACCCAGTACTTC.

This chain joins TRBV4-2 and TRBJ1-5, with 9 nucleotides matching TRBD1. Losses at the gene ends were 1 base for V and 5 bases for J; bases not matched to a gene: 0. Germline V gene lookup returns CDR1 LGHNA and CDR2 YNFKEQ. The length of the CDR3 is 14 residues. The CDR3 loop reads CASSQGTGDQPQHF. In nucleotides, the CDR3 is TGTGCCAGCAGCCAAGGGACAGGGGATCAGCCCCAGCATTTT.

This sequence joins TRBV2 and TRBJ1-5, with D possibly matching TRBD1 (5 bases). Trimming removed 8 bases at V and 5 bases at J, with 13 bases between. The CDR3 sequence is 13 residues long. Germline V lookup: CDR1 SNHLY, CDR2 FYNNEI. CDR3: CASGGSTHQPQHF. The DNA for the CDR3 is TGTGCCAGCGGGGGGAGTACCCATCAGCCCCAGCATTTT.

CDR3 sequence: CASSPPTENYGYTF. The CDR3 DNA reads TGTGCCAGCAGCCCCCCGACAGAGAACTATGGCTACACCTTC. This chain joins TRBV11-3 and TRBJ1-2; D possibly corresponds to TRBD1 (5 bases). From germline, CDR1 is SGHNT and CDR2 YENEEA. The CDR3 extends over 14 amino acids. The V gene lost 5 bases and the J gene lost 2 bases, with 12 bases spanning the gap.

The chain couples TRBV10-2 to TRBJ2-1; 8 bases match TRBD2. The V gene end was trimmed by 6 bases and the J gene end by 2 bases; junction bases not matched to a gene: 3. The germline gives CDR1 WSHSY, CDR2 SAAADI. The CDR3 consists of 14 residues. CDR3 loop: CASRSGRTYNEQFF. CDR3 DNA sequence: TGCGCCAGCAGGAGCGGGAGAACCTACAATGAGCAGTTCTTC.

This chain joins TRBV9 and TRBJ2-5, with 9 bases lining up with TRBD1. Germline V gene lookup returns CDR1 SGDLS and CDR2 YYNGEE. CDR3 size: 15 residues. The ends lost 3 bases at V and 4 bases at J; junction bases unmatched: 7. This chain's CDR3 is CASSGGTGWGETQYF. As DNA, the CDR3 is TGTGCCAGCAGCGGTGGGACAGGGTGGGGAGAGACCCAGTACTTC. The full variable domain, with the rest looked up from reference TRBV9 and TRBJ2-5, is DSGVTQTPKHLITATGQRVTLRCSPRSGDLSVYWYQQSLDQGLQFLIQYYNGEERAKGNILERFSAQQFPDLHSELNLSSLELGDSALYFCASSGGTGWGETQYFGPGTRLLVL.

The chain uses TRBV29-1 and TRBJ1-1; no firm D call. Per the germline V gene, CDR1 is SQVTM and CDR2 is ANQGSEA. Trimming removed 8 bases at V and 1 base at J, with 8 bases between. This CDR3 contains 11 residues. CDR3 in amino acids: CSPRKNTEAFF. CDR3 nucleotide sequence: TGCAGCCCCAGGAAGAACACTGAAGCTTTCTTT.

The gene calls are TRBV7-6 and TRBJ2-1; 8 nucleotides line up with TRBD1. The CDR3 extends over 16 amino acids. Germline CDR1 and CDR2: SGHVS and FNYEAQ. Trimming cost V 5 bases and J 0 bases; bases outside gene matches: 6. The CDR3 here is CASSPQGVSSYNEQFF. The CDR3 bases are TGTGCCAGCAGCCCACAGGGGGTGAGCTCCTACAATGAGCAGTTCTTC.

In its sample, this clone was seen a few times. The rearrangement joins TRBV29-1 to TRBJ2-1; 9 bases match TRBD2. The CDR3 spans 17 residues. CDR1 SQVTM and CDR2 ANQGSEA come from the germline V gene. V lost 3 bases, J lost 8 bases, and 17 bases stayed unmatched. CDR3 in DNA: TGCAGCGTTGACCAGGGGTCTAGCGGGACCGGGGCCGATGAGCAGTTCTTC. This gives the protein CSVDQGSSGTGADEQFF.

This clone showed up just once. The rearrangement links TRBV7-2 to TRBJ2-1; 10 bases fit TRBD2. J lost 11 bases, V lost 3 bases, and 10 bases had no gene match. Germline loops: CDR1 SGHTA, CDR2 FQGNSA. This CDR3 comprises 15 residues. CDR3 in amino acids: CASSLGLAGGRQQFF. The DNA for the CDR3 is TGTGCCAGCAGCTTGGGTTTAGCGGGAGGCCGACAGCAGTTCTTC. Based on the CDR3 plus reference TRBV7-2 and TRBJ2-1, the full variable domain is GAGVSQSPSNKVTEKGKDVELRCDPISGHTALYWYRQSLGQGLEFLIYFQGNSAPDKSGLPSDRFSAERTGGSVSTLTIQRTQQEDSAVYLCASSLGLAGGRQQFFGPGTRLTVL.

This clone was seen a single time. The chain has TRBV12-3 or TRBV12-4 and TRBJ1-4, with D hard to call. The V and J ends lost 3 bases and 8 bases respectively, with 4 bases between them. There are 11 residues in the CDR3. In DNA, the CDR3 is TGTGCCAGCAGTTTTAGCGAAAAACTGTTTTTT. It translates to CASSFSEKLFF.

The genes are TRBV4-1 and TRBJ1-1; no definite D call. The CDR3 is 13 residues long. Germline V gene data show CDR1 as MGHRA and CDR2 as YSYEKL. Trimming pared 0 bases from V and 4 bases from J, leaving 6 bases between. CDR3 coding DNA: TGCGCCAGCAGCCAAGATGGGAGCACTGAAGCTTTCTTT. Translating it yields CASSQDGSTEAFF.

The J gene is TRBJ1-4, the V gene TRBV27; TRBD1 aligns across 8 bases. The germline CDR1 and CDR2 sequences are MNHEY and SMNVEV (reference sequence). The CDR3 has 15 amino acids. V dropped 6 bases and J dropped 3; count of bases not matched to a gene: 6. The CDR3 sequence: CASSDRGMANEKLFF. As DNA, the CDR3 is TGTGCCAGCAGCGACAGGGGCATGGCTAATGAAAAACTGTTTTTT.

The chain combines TRBV27 with TRBJ1-2, with TRBD1 matching over 9 bases. Trimming removed 3 bases from V and 4 bases from J; junction bases left unmatched: 9. Germline CDR1 and CDR2: MNHEY and SMNVEV (reference sequence). This CDR3 contains 16 residues. The CDR3: CASSFRRGTGSYGYTF. DNA of the CDR3: TGTGCCAGCAGTTTTCGGAGGGGGACAGGGTCCTATGGCTACACCTTC.

V and J are TRBV7-9 and TRBJ1-1, with a weak D call TRBD1 (6 bases). This CDR3 is 15 amino acids long. The V end lost 5 bases, the J end lost 2 bases, and 15 bases lay between the germline ends. Germline loops: CDR1 SEHNR, CDR2 FQNEAQ (reference sequence). The CDR3 is CASSPPTGINTEAFF. In DNA form, the CDR3 reads TGTGCCAGCAGCCCCCCCACAGGGATTAACACTGAAGCTTTCTTT.

This chain connects TRBV19 to TRBJ2-2; 10 bases map to TRBD1. Germline lookup yields CDR1 LNHDA and CDR2 SQIVND (reference sequence). CDR3 length: 17 residues. Germline trimming cut 4 bases from V and 3 bases from J; bases unmatched to any gene: 8. The CDR3 bases are TGTGCCAGTAGTAAGGACAGGGGGGTCCTCGACACCGGGGAGCTGTTTTTT. Its protein product is CASSKDRGVLDTGELFF.

V and J are TRBV6-5 and TRBJ1-1; a weak D match, TRBD1 (5 bases). Between the trimmed V and J ends, which lost 6 bases and 10 bases, there was a span of 21 bases. CDR1 and CDR2 from the germline V gene are MNHEY and SVGAGI. The CDR3 totals 14 residues. The CDR3 protein is CASRAGTSPGGAFF. The CDR3 nucleotides are TGTGCCAGCAGAGCCGGGACTTCCCCCGGAGGAGCTTTCTTT.

This chain links TRBV7-3 with TRBJ2-7, with TRBD2 identical over 8 bases. Per germline, CDR1 SGHTA and CDR2 FQGTGA. J lost 3 bases, V lost 5 bases, and 9 bases had no gene match. This CDR3 has 15 residues. The CDR3 region has the DNA TGTGCCAGCAGCCCCCGGGGGGGGATGAGCTACGAGCAGTACTTC. As protein: CASSPRGGMSYEQYF.

About this clone: Within the sample, other DNA sequences also encode this same CDR3. DNA of the CDR3: TGCGCCAGCAGCCAAGGGGGGGGGCAGCCCCAGCATTTT. This encodes CASSQGGGQPQHF. The chain uses TRBV4-3 and TRBJ1-5; D possibly corresponds to TRBD1 (5 bases). Germline-derived CDR1 and CDR2 are LGHNA and YSLEER. V was pared by 1 base and J by 7 bases, with 8 bases between. The CDR3 totals 13 residues.

The chain joins TRBV7-9 to TRBJ1-1; 9 bases fit TRBD1. The CDR3 has 19 residues. The V gene end was trimmed by 5 bases and the J gene end by 3 bases; junction bases not matched to a gene: 19. CDR1 and CDR2 from the germline V gene are SEHNR and FQNEAQ (reference sequence). CDR3 region: CASSPGQGWGSFSHTEAFF. The CDR3 DNA follows: TGTGCCAGCAGCCCGGGACAGGGTTGGGGGTCTTTCTCTCACACTGAAGCTTTCTTT.

The chain carries TRBV4-3 and TRBJ2-1; the match to TRBD2 covers 7 bases. J was trimmed by 10 bases and V by 0 bases; bases with no gene match: 6. Germline CDR1 is LGHNA and CDR2 is YSLEER. The CDR3 is 14 amino acids. The CDR3 here is CASSQEGGFREQFF. The CDR3 coding sequence is TGCGCCAGCAGCCAAGAGGGAGGGTTCAGGGAGCAGTTCTTC.

The chain links TRBV5-1 to TRBJ2-3; D gene ambiguous. Germline values: CDR1 SGHRS, CDR2 YFSETQ. Trimming removed 4 bases from V and 4 bases from J, with 16 bases in between. This CDR3 is 15 amino acids long. CDR3 nucleotides: TGCGCCAGCAGCCACCTCCTCGGTTTCTCAGATACGCAGTATTTT. Protein sequence: CASSHLLGFSDTQYF.

The chain links TRBV19 to TRBJ2-1; D is ambiguous. This CDR3 has 15 residues. The germline V gene encodes CDR1 LNHDA and CDR2 SQIVND (reference sequence). V lost 3 bases, J lost 0 bases, and 9 bases lay in between. CDR3 residues: CASSISHSSYNEQFF. CDR3 DNA sequence: TGTGCCAGTAGTATTAGCCATAGCTCCTACAATGAGCAGTTCTTC.

V and J are TRBV24-1 and TRBJ2-1; the match to TRBD2 covers 14 bases. CDR3 length: 14 residues. With 7 bases clipped from V and 10 bases from J, the junction kept 5 bases outside the gene matches. Germline V gene data show CDR1 as KGHDR and CDR2 as SFDVKD. The CDR3 loop reads CATRGLAGAGEQFF. CDR3 sequence (DNA): TGTGCCACCAGGGGACTAGCGGGAGCTGGCGAGCAGTTCTTC.

V gene TRBV5-4 combines with J gene TRBJ1-2, with TRBD1 matching over 7 bases. Unmatched junction bases numbered 10, after V lost 0 bases and J lost 2 bases. The CDR3 is made up of 17 amino acids. The germline V gene has CDR1 SGHNT and CDR2 YYREEE (reference sequence). Written as DNA, the CDR3 is TGTGCCAGCAGCTTGGGGGGGAGACAGGGCCGAAACTATGGCTACACCTTC. Translation: CASSLGGRQGRNYGYTF. Variable domain in full (rest from reference TRBV5-4 and TRBJ1-2): ETGVTQSPTHLIKTRGQQVTLRCSSQSGHNTVSWYQQALGQGPQFIFQYYREEENGRGNFPPRFSGLQFPNYSSELNVNALELDDSALYLCASSLGGRQGRNYGYTFGSGTRLTVV.

This chain links TRBV27 with TRBJ1-2, with D unresolved. CDR1 and CDR2 (germline): MNHEY, SMNVEV (reference sequence). CDR3 length equals 13 residues. Trimming left V 0 bases short and J 7 bases short, with 9 bases between. For the CDR3, the DNA is TGTGCCAGCAGTTTATCGCCCGGGTTTGGCTACACCTTC. Protein: CASSLSPGFGYTF.

CDR3 nucleotide sequence: TGTGCCAGCAGCGGCGGACTAGCGGGTCCTCGGTACTTC. Amino acids: CASSGGLAGPRYF. The chain links TRBV3-1 (or the pseudogene TRBV3-2) to TRBJ2-5, with 11 bases that match TRBD2. Germline V gene lookup returns CDR1 LGHDT and CDR2 YNNKEL (reference sequence). Trimming took 5 bases from V and 13 from J; bases not matched to a gene: 9. This CDR3 region has 13 residues.

V and J are TRBV10-3 and TRBJ2-2; TRBD1 matches 7 bases. The CDR3 length is 15 residues. The trim removed 0 bases at V and 8 bases at J, leaving 6 bases unmatched. Looked up from germline, CDR1 is ENHRY and CDR2 is SYGVKD. The CDR3 DNA sequence: TGTGCCATCAGTGAGTCAGGGGGCCTTCAAGGGGAGCTGTTTTTT. This encodes CAISESGGLQGELFF.

The chain joins TRBV11-3 to TRBJ1-1; the D gene is possibly TRBD1 (6 bases). V was cut by 5 bases and J by 5 bases, with 15 bases left in between. The CDR3 has 14 residues. Germline loops: CDR1 SGHNT, CDR2 YENEEA. CDR3: CASSAPRGGTEAFF. In DNA form, the CDR3 reads TGTGCCAGCAGCGCACCCAGGGGAGGGACTGAAGCTTTCTTT.